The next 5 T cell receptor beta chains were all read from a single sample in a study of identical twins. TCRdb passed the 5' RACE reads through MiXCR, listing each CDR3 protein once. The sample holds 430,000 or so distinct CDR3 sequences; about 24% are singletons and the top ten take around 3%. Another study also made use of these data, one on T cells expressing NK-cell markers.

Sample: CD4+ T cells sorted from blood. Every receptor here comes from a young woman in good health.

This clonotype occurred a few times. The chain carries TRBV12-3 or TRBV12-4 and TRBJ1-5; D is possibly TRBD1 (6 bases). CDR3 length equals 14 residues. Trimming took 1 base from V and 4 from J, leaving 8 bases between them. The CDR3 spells CASSLDRENQPQHF. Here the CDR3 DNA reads TGTGCCAGCAGTTTAGACAGGGAAAATCAGCCCCAGCATTTT.

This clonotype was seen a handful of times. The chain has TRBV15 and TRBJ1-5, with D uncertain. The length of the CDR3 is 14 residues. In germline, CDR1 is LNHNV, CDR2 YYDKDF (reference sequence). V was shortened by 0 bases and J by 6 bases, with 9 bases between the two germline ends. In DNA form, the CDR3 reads TGTGCCACCAGCAGAGATCATGTGGGTCAGCCCCAGCATTTT. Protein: CATSRDHVGQPQHF.

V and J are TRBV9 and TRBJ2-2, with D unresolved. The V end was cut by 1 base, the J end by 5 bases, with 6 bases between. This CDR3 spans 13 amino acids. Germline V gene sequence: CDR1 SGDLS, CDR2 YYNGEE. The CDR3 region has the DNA TGTGCCAGCAGCGTACAGGTTACCGGGGAGCTGTTTTTT. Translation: CASSVQVTGELFF.

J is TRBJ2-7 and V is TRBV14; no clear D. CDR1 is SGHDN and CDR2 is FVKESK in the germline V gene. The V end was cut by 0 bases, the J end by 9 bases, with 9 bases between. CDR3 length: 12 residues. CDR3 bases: TGTGCCAGCAGCCAAGAGTCGGCAATGCAGTACTTC. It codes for CASSQESAMQYF.

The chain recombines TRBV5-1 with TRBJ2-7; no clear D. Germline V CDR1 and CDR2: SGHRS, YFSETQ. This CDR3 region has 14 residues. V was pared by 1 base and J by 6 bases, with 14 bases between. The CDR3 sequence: CASSLQQTYGEQYF. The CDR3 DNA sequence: TGCGCCAGCAGCTTGCAACAGACCTACGGCGAGCAGTACTTC.